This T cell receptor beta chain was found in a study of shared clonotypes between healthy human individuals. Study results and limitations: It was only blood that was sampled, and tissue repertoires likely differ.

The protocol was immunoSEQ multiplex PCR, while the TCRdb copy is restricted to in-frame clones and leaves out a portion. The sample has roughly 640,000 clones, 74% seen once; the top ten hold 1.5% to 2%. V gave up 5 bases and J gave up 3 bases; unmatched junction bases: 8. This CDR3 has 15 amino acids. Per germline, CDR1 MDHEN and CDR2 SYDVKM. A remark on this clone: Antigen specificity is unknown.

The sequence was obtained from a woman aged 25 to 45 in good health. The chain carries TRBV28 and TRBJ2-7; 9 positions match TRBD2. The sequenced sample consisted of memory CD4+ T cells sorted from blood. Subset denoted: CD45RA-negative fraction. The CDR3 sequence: CASSPQLAGHYEQYF. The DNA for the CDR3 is TGTGCCAGCAGTCCCCAGCTAGCGGGACACTACGAGCAGTACTTC. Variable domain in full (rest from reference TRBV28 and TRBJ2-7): DVKVTQSSRYLVKRTGEKVFLECVQDMDHENMFWYRQDPGLGLRLIYFSYDVKMKEKGDIPEGYSVSREKKERFSLILESASTNQTSMYLCASSPQLAGHYEQYFGPGTRLTVT.